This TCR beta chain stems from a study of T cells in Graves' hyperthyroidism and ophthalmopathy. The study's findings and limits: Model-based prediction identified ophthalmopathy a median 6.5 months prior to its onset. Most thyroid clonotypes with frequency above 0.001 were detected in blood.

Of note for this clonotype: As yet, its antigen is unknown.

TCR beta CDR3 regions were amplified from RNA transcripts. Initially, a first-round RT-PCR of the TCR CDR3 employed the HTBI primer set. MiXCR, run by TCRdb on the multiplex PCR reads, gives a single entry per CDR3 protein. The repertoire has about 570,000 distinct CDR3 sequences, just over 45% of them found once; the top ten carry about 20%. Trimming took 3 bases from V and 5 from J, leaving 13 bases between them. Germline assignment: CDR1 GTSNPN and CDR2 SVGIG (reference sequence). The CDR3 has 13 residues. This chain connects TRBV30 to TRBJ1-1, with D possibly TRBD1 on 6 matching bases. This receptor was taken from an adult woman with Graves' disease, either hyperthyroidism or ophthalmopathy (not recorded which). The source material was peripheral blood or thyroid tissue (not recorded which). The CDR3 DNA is TGTGCCTGGAGCCTCAAAGGGGGGACTGAAGCTTTCTTT. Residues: CAWSLKGGTEAFF.